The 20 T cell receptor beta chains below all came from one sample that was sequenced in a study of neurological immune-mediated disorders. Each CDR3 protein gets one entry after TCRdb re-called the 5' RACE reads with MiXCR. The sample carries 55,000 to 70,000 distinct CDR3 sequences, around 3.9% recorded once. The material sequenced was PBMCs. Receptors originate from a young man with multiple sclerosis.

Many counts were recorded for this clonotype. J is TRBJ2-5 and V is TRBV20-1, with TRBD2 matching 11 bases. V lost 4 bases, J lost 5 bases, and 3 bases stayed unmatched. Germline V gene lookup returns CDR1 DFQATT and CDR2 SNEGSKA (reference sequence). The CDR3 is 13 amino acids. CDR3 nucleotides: TGCAGTGCTATACTAGCGGGGGTTGAGACCCAGTACTTC. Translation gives CSAILAGVETQYF.

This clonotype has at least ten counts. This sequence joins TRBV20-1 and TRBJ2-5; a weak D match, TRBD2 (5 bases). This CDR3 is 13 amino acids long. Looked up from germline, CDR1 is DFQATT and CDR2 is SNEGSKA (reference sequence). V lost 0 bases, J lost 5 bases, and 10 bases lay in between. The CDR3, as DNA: TGCAGTGCTAGAGATCTAGCCAGGGAGACCCAGTACTTC. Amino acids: CSARDLARETQYF.

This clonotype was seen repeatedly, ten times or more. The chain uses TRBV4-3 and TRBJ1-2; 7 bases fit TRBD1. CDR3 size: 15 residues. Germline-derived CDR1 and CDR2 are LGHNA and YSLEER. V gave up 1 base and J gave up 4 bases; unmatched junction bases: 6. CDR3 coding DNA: TGCGCCAGCAGCCAAGTTCACAGGGGCTTCTATGGCTACACCTTC. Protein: CASSQVHRGFYGYTF.

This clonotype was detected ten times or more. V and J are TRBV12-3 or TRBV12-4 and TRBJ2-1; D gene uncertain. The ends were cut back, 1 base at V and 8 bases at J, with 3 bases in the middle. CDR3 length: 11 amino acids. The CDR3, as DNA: TGTGCCAGCAGTTTAGTCGATGAGCAGTTCTTC. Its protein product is CASSLVDEQFF.

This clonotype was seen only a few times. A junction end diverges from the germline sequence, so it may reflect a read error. CDR3 protein: CASSQIRAAPLLMNSPLNF. CDR3 nucleotide sequence: TGTGCCAGCAGCCAAATCCGGGCCGCACCCCTGTTGATGAATTCACCCCTCAACTTT. V gene TRBV3-1 combines with J gene TRBJ1-6; D is ambiguous. Germline loops: CDR1 LGHDT, CDR2 YNNKEL (reference sequence). The CDR3 spans 19 residues.

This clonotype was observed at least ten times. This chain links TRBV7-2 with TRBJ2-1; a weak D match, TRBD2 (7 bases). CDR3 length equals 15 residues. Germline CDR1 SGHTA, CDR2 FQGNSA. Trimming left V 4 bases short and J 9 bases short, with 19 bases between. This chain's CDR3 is CASSSSGGAVGEQFF. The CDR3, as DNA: TGTGCCAGCAGCTCCAGTGGGGGGGCCGTCGGTGAGCAGTTCTTC.

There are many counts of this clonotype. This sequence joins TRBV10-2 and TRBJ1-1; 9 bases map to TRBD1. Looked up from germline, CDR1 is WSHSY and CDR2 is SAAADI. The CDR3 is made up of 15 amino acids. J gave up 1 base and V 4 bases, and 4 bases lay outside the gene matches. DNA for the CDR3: TGCGCCAGCAGTGGGACAGGGGTTGGGAACACTGAAGCTTTCTTT. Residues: CASSGTGVGNTEAFF.

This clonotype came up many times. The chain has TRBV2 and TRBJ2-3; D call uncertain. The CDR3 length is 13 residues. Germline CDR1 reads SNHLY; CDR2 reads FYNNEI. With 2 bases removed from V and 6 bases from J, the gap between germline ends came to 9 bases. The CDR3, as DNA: TGTGCCAGCAGTGAACTAGAGGTTGATACGCAGTATTTT. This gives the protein CASSELEVDTQYF.

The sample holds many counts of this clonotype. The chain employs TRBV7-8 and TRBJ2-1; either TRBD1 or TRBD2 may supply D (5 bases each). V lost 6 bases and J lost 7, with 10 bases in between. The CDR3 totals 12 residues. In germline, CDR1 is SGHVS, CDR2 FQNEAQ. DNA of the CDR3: TGTGCCAGCAGAAGGTGGGGGAATGAGCAGTTCTTC. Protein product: CASRRWGNEQFF.

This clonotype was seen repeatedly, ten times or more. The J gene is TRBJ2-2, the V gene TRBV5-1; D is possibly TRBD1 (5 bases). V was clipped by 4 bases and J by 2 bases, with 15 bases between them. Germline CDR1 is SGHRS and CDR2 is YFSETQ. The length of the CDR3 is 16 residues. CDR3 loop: CASSPPRQGNTGELFF. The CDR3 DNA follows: TGCGCCAGCAGCCCGCCCCGGCAGGGAAACACCGGGGAGCTGTTTTTT.

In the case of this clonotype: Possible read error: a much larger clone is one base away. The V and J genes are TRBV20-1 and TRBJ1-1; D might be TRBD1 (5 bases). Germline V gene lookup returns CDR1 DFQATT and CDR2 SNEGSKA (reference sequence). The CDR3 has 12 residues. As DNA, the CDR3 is TGCTGTGCTGCTCAGGGAGACACTGAAGCTTTCTTT. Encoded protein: CCAAQGDTEAFF.

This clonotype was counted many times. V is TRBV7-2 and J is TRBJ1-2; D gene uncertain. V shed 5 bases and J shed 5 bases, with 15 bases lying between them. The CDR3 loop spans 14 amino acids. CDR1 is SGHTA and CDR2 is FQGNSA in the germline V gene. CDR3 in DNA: TGTGCCAGCAGCCCCGGCAGGCTTGGATATGGCTACACCTTC. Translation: CASSPGRLGYGYTF.

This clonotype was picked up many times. CDR3 amino acids: CASRRDRAQPQHF. For the CDR3, the DNA is TGTGCCAGCAGACGGGACAGGGCACAGCCCCAGCATTTT. The rearrangement links TRBV6-5 to TRBJ1-5; 9 bases agree with TRBD1. Per germline, CDR1 MNHEY and CDR2 SVGAGI. CDR3 size: 13 residues. Trimming took 6 bases from V and 7 from J; bases not matched to a gene: 4.

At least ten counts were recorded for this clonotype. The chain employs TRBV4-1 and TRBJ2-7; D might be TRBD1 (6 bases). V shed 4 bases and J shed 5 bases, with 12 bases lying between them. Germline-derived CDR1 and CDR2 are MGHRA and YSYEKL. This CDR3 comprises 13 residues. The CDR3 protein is CASSLQGSHEQYF. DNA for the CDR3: TGCGCCAGCAGCCTACAGGGTTCCCACGAGCAGTACTTC.

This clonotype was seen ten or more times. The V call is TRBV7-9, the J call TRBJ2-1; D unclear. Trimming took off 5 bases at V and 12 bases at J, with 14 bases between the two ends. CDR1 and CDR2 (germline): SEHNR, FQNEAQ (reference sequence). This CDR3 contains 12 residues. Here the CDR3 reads CASSPSNGPQFF. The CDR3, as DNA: TGTGCCAGCAGCCCATCGAACGGCCCGCAGTTCTTC.

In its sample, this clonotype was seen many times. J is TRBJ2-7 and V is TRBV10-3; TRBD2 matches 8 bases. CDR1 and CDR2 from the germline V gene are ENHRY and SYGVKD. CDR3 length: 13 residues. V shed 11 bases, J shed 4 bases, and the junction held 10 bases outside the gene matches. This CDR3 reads CAASGTRGYEQYF. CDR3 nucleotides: TGTGCCGCCTCCGGGACTAGAGGGTACGAGCAGTACTTC.

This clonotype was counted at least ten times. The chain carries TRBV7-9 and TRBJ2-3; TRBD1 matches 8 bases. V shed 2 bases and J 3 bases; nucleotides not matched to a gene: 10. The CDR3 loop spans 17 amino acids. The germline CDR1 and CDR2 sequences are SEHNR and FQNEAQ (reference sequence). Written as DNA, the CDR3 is TGTGCCAGCAGCTTAACCCGGACAGGGATTAGGACAGATACGCAGTATTTT. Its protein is CASSLTRTGIRTDTQYF.

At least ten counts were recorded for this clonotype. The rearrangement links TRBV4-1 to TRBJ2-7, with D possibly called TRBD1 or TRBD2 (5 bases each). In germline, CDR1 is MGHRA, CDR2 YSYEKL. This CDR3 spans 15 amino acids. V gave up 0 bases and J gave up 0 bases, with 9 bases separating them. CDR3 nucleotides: TGCGCCAGCAGCCAAGAGGGACGGTACTCCTACGAGCAGTACTTC. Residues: CASSQEGRYSYEQYF.

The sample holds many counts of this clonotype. The DNA of the CDR3 is TGTGCCAGCAGCCTGGGGGACTATGGCTACACCTTC. This translates into CASSLGDYGYTF. The genes are TRBV5-6 and TRBJ1-2; possible D gene TRBD1, 5 bases. Per germline, CDR1 SGHDT and CDR2 YYEEEE. The V and J ends lost 4 bases and 3 bases respectively, with 7 bases between them. The CDR3 spans 12 residues.

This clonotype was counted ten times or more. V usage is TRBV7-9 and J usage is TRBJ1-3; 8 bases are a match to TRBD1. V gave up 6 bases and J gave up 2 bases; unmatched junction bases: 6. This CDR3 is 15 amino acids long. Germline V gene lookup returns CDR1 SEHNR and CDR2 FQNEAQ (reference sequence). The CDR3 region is CASSSQGAAGNTIYF. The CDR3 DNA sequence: TGTGCCAGCAGTTCCCAGGGGGCGGCTGGAAACACCATATATTTT. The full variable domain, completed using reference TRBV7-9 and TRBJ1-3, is DTGVSQNPRHKITKRGQNVTFRCDPISEHNRLYWYRQTLGQGPEFLTYFQNEAQLEKSRLLSDRFSAERPKGSFSTLEIQRTEQGDSAMYLCASSSQGAAGNTIYFGEGSWLTVV.